Shown below are 14 T cell receptor beta chains from a single sample sequenced in a study of T-cell memory formation after mild COVID-19 (dated by TCRdb to the early 2020s). The library was generated by 5' RACE. TCRdb lists the instrument as Illumina NovaSeq 6000. TCRdb redid the processing of the public reads, applying fastp at Q25 and MiXCR, and retained in-frame beta chains. Merged by CDR3 protein, the rows form single entries marked with the most common genes and DNA. In all, the sample holds approximately 400,000 distinct CDR3 sequences, and approximately 18% of those were seen once. The ten biggest clones cover 20% to 25% of the sample. The sample comprised PBMCs or a T cell subset sorted from them (not recorded which). These receptors all stem from a man aged 18 to 30 who had mild COVID-19 (a few samples of this study predate the infection). The sample titles of this study are shuffled in the database, so cell type and time point are left out; the donor was told from shared clones.

V usage is TRBV12-3 or TRBV12-4 and J usage is TRBJ1-1; D not resolved. The CDR3 consists of 11 residues. The V end was cut by 7 bases, the J end by 7 bases, with 10 bases between. The CDR3 here is CASTELGEAFF. DNA for the CDR3: TGTGCCAGCACCGAACTCGGTGAAGCTTTCTTT.

This clonotype was seen many times. The rearrangement links TRBV20-1 to TRBJ2-2; D gene ambiguous. Deletions cut 4 bases from V and 0 bases from J, with 6 bases between. The CDR3 consists of 13 residues. Germline V gene data show CDR1 as DFQATT and CDR2 as SNEGSKA (reference sequence). The CDR3 DNA reads as TGCAGTGCTACACGTCCGAACACCGGGGAGCTGTTTTTT. Residues: CSATRPNTGELFF.

The V and J genes are TRBV7-8 and TRBJ2-5, with 15 bases matching TRBD2. CDR1 and CDR2 (germline): SGHVS, FQNEAQ. Germline trimming cut 4 bases from V and 3 bases from J; bases unmatched to any gene: 3. CDR3 length: 16 residues. In DNA form, the CDR3 reads TGTGCCAGCAGCTATGGGACTAGCGGGGGGAAAGAGACCCAGTACTTC. Its translation is CASSYGTSGGKETQYF.

This clonotype occurred a few times. The rearrangement links TRBV3-1 to TRBJ1-1, with TRBD1 matching over 7 bases. Germline values: CDR1 LGHDT, CDR2 YNNKEL (reference sequence). The CDR3 length is 13 residues. With V trimmed by 7 bases and J by 11 bases, 13 bases remained unmatched. The CDR3 region has the DNA TGTGCCAGCACACAAACCAGGGGGACGGTGGCTTTCTTT. This sequence encodes CASTQTRGTVAFF.

J is TRBJ1-4 and V is TRBV4-1; tentative D call: TRBD1 (5 bases). Germline V CDR1 and CDR2: MGHRA, YSYEKL. The CDR3 is 13 amino acids. The V end was cut by 2 bases, the J end by 8 bases, with 9 bases between. The CDR3 spells CASSQPREEKLFF. The CDR3 DNA is TGCGCCAGCAGCCAACCCAGGGAAGAAAAACTGTTTTTT.

This clonotype was picked up many times. The V and J genes are TRBV20-1 and TRBJ1-5; D unclear. The CDR3 spans 13 residues. From germline, CDR1 is DFQATT and CDR2 SNEGSKA (reference sequence). V lost 2 bases to trimming and J lost 3 bases, with 8 bases between them. CDR3 region: CSARISDNQPQHF. CDR3 in DNA: TGCAGTGCTAGAATTAGTGACAATCAGCCCCAGCATTTT.

The sample holds a few counts of this clonotype. The rearrangement uses TRBV6-2 or TRBV6-3 and TRBJ1-3; perhaps TRBD1 as D (6 bases). The V and J ends lost 6 bases and 0 bases respectively, with 15 bases between them. CDR3 length: 16 residues. Per germline, CDR1 MNHEY and CDR2 SVGEGT. CDR3 nucleotides: TGTGCCAGCAGCACGGACAGTTACGCCTCTGGAAACACCATATATTTT. Protein: CASSTDSYASGNTIYF.

This chain connects TRBV7-6 to TRBJ2-7; the D gene is possibly TRBD1 (5 bases). The germline V and J ends were trimmed by 1 base and 0 bases, with 10 bases remaining between them. CDR3 length: 15 amino acids. CDR1 is SGHVS and CDR2 is FNYEAQ in the germline V gene. The DNA for the CDR3 is TGTGCCAGCAGCTTAGAGGGGTTAAGCTCCTACGAGCAGTACTTC. It is translated as CASSLEGLSSYEQYF.

In this sample, this clonotype turned up a few times. The CDR3 loop is CASSEEQSVDTQYF. In DNA, the CDR3 is TGTGCCAGCAGTGAAGAGCAGTCTGTCGATACGCAGTATTTT. The gene calls are TRBV6-1 and TRBJ2-3, with D unclear. The V gene lost 1 base and the J gene lost 6 bases, with 11 bases spanning the gap. The germline V gene encodes CDR1 MNHNS and CDR2 SASEGT. The CDR3 extends over 14 amino acids.

This clonotype has just a few counts. This chain links TRBV6-2 or TRBV6-3 with TRBJ1-5; D may be TRBD1 (5 bases). Germline lookup yields CDR1 MNHEY and CDR2 SVGEGT. The CDR3 contains 14 residues. V was trimmed by 2 bases and J by 7 bases, leaving 12 bases between them. CDR3 loop: CASSYPLRDQPQHF. For the CDR3, the DNA is TGTGCCAGCAGTTACCCCTTACGGGACCAGCCCCAGCATTTT.

This clonotype was picked up a small number of times. V is TRBV7-2 and J is TRBJ2-5, with a weak D call TRBD2 (6 bases). The V end was cut by 4 bases, the J end by 4 bases, with 10 bases between. Germline CDR1 SGHTA, CDR2 FQGNSA. This CDR3 has 13 amino acids. The CDR3 sequence: CASSSRTIETQYF. CDR3 nucleotides: TGTGCCAGCAGCTCAAGGACTATAGAGACCCAGTACTTC.

The chain links TRBV9 to TRBJ2-5; no clear D. This CDR3 region has 12 residues. Trimming stripped 2 bases from V and 7 bases from J, with 9 bases between. Looked up from germline, CDR1 is SGDLS and CDR2 is YYNGEE. The CDR3 DNA is TGTGCCAGCAGCGTCCCCTCGGGGACCCAGTACTTC. This codes for CASSVPSGTQYF. The complete variable domain, with remaining parts taken from reference TRBV9 and TRBJ2-5, reads DSGVTQTPKHLITATGQRVTLRCSPRSGDLSVYWYQQSLDQGLQFLIQYYNGEERAKGNILERFSAQQFPDLHSELNLSSLELGDSALYFCASSVPSGTQYFGPGTRLLVL.

The gene calls are TRBV7-2 and TRBJ2-7; 8 bases match TRBD2. This CDR3 is built from 14 residues. Trimming cost V 4 bases and J 7 bases; bases outside gene matches: 9. The V gene's germline CDR1 is SGHTA and CDR2 FQGNSA. Here the CDR3 reads CASSWSAGEGEQYF. The CDR3 DNA reads as TGTGCCAGCAGCTGGTCAGCGGGGGAAGGAGAGCAGTACTTC. Full variable domain (rest looked up from reference TRBV7-2 and TRBJ2-7): GAGVSQSPSNKVTEKGKDVELRCDPISGHTALYWYRQSLGQGLEFLIYFQGNSAPDKSGLPSDRFSAERTGGSVSTLTIQRTQQEDSAVYLCASSWSAGEGEQYFGPGTRLTVT.

This clonotype has only a few counts. V is TRBV18 and J is TRBJ2-1; 9 positions agree with TRBD2. There are 14 residues in the CDR3. Trimming took 5 bases from V and 5 from J; bases not matched to a gene: 4. Germline-derived CDR1 and CDR2 are KGHSH and LQKENI. CDR3 nucleotides: TGTGCCAGCTCAAAGGTAGCGGGGGACAATGAGCAGTTCTTC. Its protein product is CASSKVAGDNEQFF.